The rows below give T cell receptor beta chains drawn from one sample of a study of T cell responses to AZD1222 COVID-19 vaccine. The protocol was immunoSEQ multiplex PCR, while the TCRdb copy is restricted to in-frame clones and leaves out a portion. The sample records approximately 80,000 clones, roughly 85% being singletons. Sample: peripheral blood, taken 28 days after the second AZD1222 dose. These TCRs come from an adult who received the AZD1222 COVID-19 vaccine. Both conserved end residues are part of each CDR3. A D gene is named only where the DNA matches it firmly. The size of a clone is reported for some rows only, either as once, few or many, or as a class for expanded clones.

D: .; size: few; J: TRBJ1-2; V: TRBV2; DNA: TGTGCCAGCCCCGGGTCCAGCTGGGATGGCTACACCTTC; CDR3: CASPGSSWDGYTF
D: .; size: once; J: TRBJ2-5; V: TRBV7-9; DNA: TGTGCCAGCAGCTTGAGGATGGGGGCCCAGTACTTC; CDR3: CASSLRMGAQYF
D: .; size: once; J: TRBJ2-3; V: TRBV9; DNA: TGTGCCAGCAGCGTAGTAGCCCAGGGAGGCTCAGATACGCAGTATTTT; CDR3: CASSVVAQGGSDTQYF
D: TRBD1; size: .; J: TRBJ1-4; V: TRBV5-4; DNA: TGTGCCAGCAGCATGGGACAGGCCGCCTCAACTAATGAAAAACTGTTTTTT; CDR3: CASSMGQAASTNEKLFF
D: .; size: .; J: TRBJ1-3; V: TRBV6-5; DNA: TGTGCCAGCAGTTACTCGGGGGTAAATGGAAACACCATATATTTT; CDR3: CASSYSGVNGNTIYF
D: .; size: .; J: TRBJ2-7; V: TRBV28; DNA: TGTGCCAGCAGTCTCCCCGGGACCCAACAGTACGGCGAGCAGTACTTC; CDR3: CASSLPGTQQYGEQYF
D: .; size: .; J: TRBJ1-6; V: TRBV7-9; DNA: TGTGCCAGCAGCTTAGAGGTTAAGAATTCACCCCTCCACTTT; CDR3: CASSLEVKNSPLHF
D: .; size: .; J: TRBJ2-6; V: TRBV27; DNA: TGTGCCAGCAGTTTATCGACCGGGACTGGGGCCAACGTCCTGACTTTC; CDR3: CASSLSTGTGANVLTF
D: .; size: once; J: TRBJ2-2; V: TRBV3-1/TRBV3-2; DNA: TGTGCCAGCAGCCGACGAAGGGGCACGAACACCGGGGAGCTGTTTTTT; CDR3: CASSRRRGTNTGELFF
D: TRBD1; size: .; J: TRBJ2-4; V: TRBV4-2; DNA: TGTGCCAGCAGCCAAGACCCCGGACAGGGTACAGCCAAAAACATTCAGTACTTC; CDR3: CASSQDPGQGTAKNIQYF